This T cell receptor beta chain was profiled in a study of blood T cells in healthy people across ages. At least 5 micrograms of total RNA were extracted per sample. Primers used in a second PCR of roughly 6 to 11 cycles were a sample-barcoded 5' primer and a J-beta primer mix. TCRdb itself ran the 5' RACE reads through MiXCR, one entry per CDR3 protein. Among roughly 2 million distinct CDR3 sequences listed, roughly 52% were seen once. The sequence derives from a woman between 40 and 55 years old in good health. The sample taken for sequencing was blood.

The CDR3, as DNA: TGTGCCAGCAGTTACAAATGGACAGGGGGCTCCTACGAGCAGTACTTC. Amino acid sequence: CASSYKWTGGSYEQYF. V usage is TRBV6-5 and J usage is TRBJ2-7, with 10 nucleotides matching TRBD1. V was pared by 2 bases and J by 0 bases, with 4 bases of the junction left unmatched. CDR3 size: 16 residues. CDR1 is MNHEY, CDR2 SVGAGI, per germline.